Shown below are 11 T cell receptor beta chains from a single sample sequenced in a study of T cells in lung cancer brain metastases. TCRdb's copy holds only in-frame clones and misses some; the assay was immunoSEQ multiplex PCR. This sample yields some 4,700 clones, of which over 75% are seen a single time; 5.7% belongs to the top ten. The sequencing sample was made of tumor tissue from the primary lung tumor. The receptors here all came from a woman aged 45-60 years with non-small cell lung cancer.

This chain links TRBV4-3 with TRBJ2-3; 8 bases fit TRBD2. The CDR3 totals 15 residues. Per germline, CDR1 LGHNA and CDR2 YSLEER. V was pared by 2 bases and J by 4 bases, with 5 bases of the junction left unmatched. The CDR3 DNA sequence: TGCGCCAGCAGCCAACAGCGGGAGTCCCCAGATACGCAGTATTTT. It is translated as CASSQQRESPDTQYF.

The genes are TRBV5-1 and TRBJ2-7, with 8 positions matching TRBD2. The trim removed 1 base at V and 2 bases at J, leaving 2 bases unmatched. Germline V CDR1 and CDR2: SGHRS, YFSETQ. CDR3 length equals 14 residues. In nucleotides, the CDR3 is TGCGCCAGCAGCTTGATAGCGGGAACCTACGAGCAGTACTTC. Translation gives CASSLIAGTYEQYF.

Regarding this clone: The junction departs from the called germline gene at one end, perhaps through a read error. The chain employs TRBV27 and TRBJ1-4; 7 bases align to TRBD1. The CDR3 spans 18 residues. Germline V gene lookup returns CDR1 MNHEY and CDR2 SMNVEV (reference sequence). The CDR3 here is CASSLSGLGRGPGEKLFF. The CDR3 DNA reads as TGTGCCAGTAGTTTATCAGGATTGGGAAGGGGGCCGGGTGAAAAACTGTTTTTT.

This rearrangement joins TRBV10-2 to TRBJ2-3; 9 bases agree with TRBD2. This CDR3 spans 17 amino acids. The ends lost 3 bases at V and 1 base at J; junction bases unmatched: 8. CDR1 is WSHSY, CDR2 SAAADI, per germline. DNA for the CDR3: TGCGCCAGCAGTGACCAGATAGCGGGAGTGGGCACAGATACGCAGTATTTT. It codes for CASSDQIAGVGTDTQYF.

V and J are TRBV7-2 and TRBJ2-7, with a possible D match to TRBD2 (5 bases). Trimming removed 0 bases from V and 8 bases from J, with 14 bases in between. CDR1 is SGHTA, CDR2 FQGNSA, per germline. This CDR3 has 14 residues. The CDR3 here is CASSLAVGRDQQYF. The CDR3 coding sequence is TGTGCCAGCAGCTTAGCGGTGGGTCGGGATCAGCAGTACTTC.

This clone was observed a handful of times. This chain joins TRBV5-1 and TRBJ2-3; no clear D. The CDR3 spans 14 residues. Germline assignment: CDR1 SGHRS and CDR2 YFSETQ. Trimming stripped 0 bases from V and 2 bases from J, with 7 bases between. In nucleotides, the CDR3 is TGCGCCAGCAGCTTGGAAGGGCCCACAGATACGCAGTATTTT. Protein product: CASSLEGPTDTQYF.

The J gene is TRBJ2-6, the V gene TRBV11-1; D is uncertain. The CDR3 extends over 17 amino acids. Trimming shortened V by 4 bases and J by 0 bases, and 13 bases separated the two germline ends. Germline V gene lookup returns CDR1 SGHAT and CDR2 FQDESV (reference sequence). CDR3 loop: CASSSRAVYSGANVLTF. The CDR3 nucleotides are TGTGCCAGCAGCTCAAGGGCGGTTTACTCTGGGGCCAACGTCCTGACTTTC.

The chain uses TRBV29-1 and TRBJ2-1, with a tentative D call TRBD2 (7 bases). V was clipped by 7 bases and J by 6 bases, with 13 bases between them. Germline loops: CDR1 SQVTM, CDR2 ANQGSEA. The CDR3 has 12 amino acids. CDR3 sequence (DNA): TGCAGCGGGGGGGGGCACTCCAATGAGCAGTTCTTC. This encodes CSGGGHSNEQFF.

The V call is TRBV2, the J call TRBJ2-7; TRBD1 aligns across 7 bases. V lost 8 bases and J lost 6; bases outside the gene matches: 10. The CDR3 consists of 13 residues. Looked up from germline, CDR1 is SNHLY and CDR2 is FYNNEI. For the CDR3, the DNA is TGTGCCAGCTTGACAGGGAGAGGAGGCGAGCAGTACTTC. It specifies CASLTGRGGEQYF.

V gene TRBV7-9 combines with J gene TRBJ1-5, with D unclear. Deletions cut 4 bases from V and 2 bases from J, with 12 bases between. The CDR3 runs 15 residues. CDR1 and CDR2 (germline): SEHNR, FQNEAQ (reference sequence). The CDR3 protein is CASSSEGMGNQPQHF. The CDR3, as DNA: TGTGCCAGCAGCTCGGAGGGTATGGGCAATCAGCCCCAGCATTTT.

The gene calls are TRBV25-1 and TRBJ2-5; 7 bases line up with TRBD2. This CDR3 contains 13 residues. Trimming took 3 bases from V and 5 from J; bases not matched to a gene: 3. Germline lookup yields CDR1 MGHDK and CDR2 SYGVNS. CDR3 sequence (DNA): TGTGCCAGCAGTGACGGTAGCGGGGAGACCCAGTACTTC. It translates to CASSDGSGETQYF.